This TCR beta chain came from a study of blood T cell repertoires in COVID-19. Across the whole study: In each case, the material was cDNA or gDNA derived from T cells, B-cell-depleted T cells, or PBMCs.

Per the original data handling: Using reference gene primer amplification, nucleated cell counts were estimated. This table comes from immunoSEQ multiplex PCR, and its TCRdb copy is limited to in-frame clones, with some not included. Clone size and the V and J calls come from that table; the DNA yielded D and trimming. The sample carries about 250,000 clones, over 75% recorded once. V trimming: 6 bases; J trimming: 4 bases; junction bases outside the gene matches: 11. Per the germline V gene, CDR1 is SGHTA and CDR2 is FQGNSA. The CDR3 totals 16 residues. The receptor was derived from a woman between 25 and 40 years old with acute or convalescent COVID-19. The genes are TRBV7-2 and TRBJ2-3, with 9 bases aligning to TRBD2. The sequencing sample was made of peripheral blood. The DNA of the CDR3 is TGTGCCAGCAGTCGCAGCGGTCTAGCGGGGCCAGATACGCAGTATTTT. Its protein is CASSRSGLAGPDTQYF. Full variable domain (rest looked up from reference TRBV7-2 and TRBJ2-3): GAGVSQSPSNKVTEKGKDVELRCDPISGHTALYWYRQSLGQGLEFLIYFQGNSAPDKSGLPSDRFSAERTGGSVSTLTIQRTQQEDSAVYLCASSRSGLAGPDTQYFGPGTRLTVL.